Listed below are T cell receptor beta chains from one sample, sequenced in a study of CD8 T cells in ankylosing spondylitis. TCRdb recomputed calls from the 5' RACE reads with MiXCR, one row per CDR3 protein. The sample contains roughly 30,000 distinct CDR3 sequences, about 5.2% of which appear only once. What was sequenced was blood, either unsorted or a sorted T cell fraction (not recorded which). Receptors originate from a female donor with ankylosing spondylitis or in good health (not recorded which). CDR3s include the opening cysteine and the closing phenylalanine or tryptophan. A D gene is named only where the DNA matches it firmly. Some rows mark clone size as missing; the rest say once, few, many or name a class of expanded clone.

J gene	CDR3 length	V gene	D gene	clone size	CDR3 DNA	CDR3 protein
TRBJ2-7	15	TRBV9	.	many	TGTGCCAGCAGCCCAGGACGGAGCCCTTCCTACGAGCAGTACTTC	CASSPGRSPSYEQYF
TRBJ2-3	16	TRBV9	TRBD2	few	TGTGCCAGCAGCGTAGGGCTAGCGGGGGTCACAGATACGCAGTATTTT	CASSVGLAGVTDTQYF
TRBJ2-1	15	TRBV9	.	few	TGTGCCAGCAGCGTAGATCCTAGTTTAATAAATGAGCAGTTCTTC	CASSVDPSLINEQFF
TRBJ2-7	13	TRBV9	.	few	TGTGCCAGCAGCGGGGCTCAACCCTACGAGCAGTACTTC	CASSGAQPYEQYF
TRBJ1-1	14	TRBV9	.	many	TGTGCCAGCAGCGTCAGGGCCATGAACACTGAAGCTTTCTTT	CASSVRAMNTEAFF
TRBJ2-7	16	TRBV9	TRBD1	few	TGTGCCAGCAGCGTAACTCCGGGACAGGGGTCCGGGGAGCAGTACTTC	CASSVTPGQGSGEQYF
TRBJ2-3	17	TRBV9	TRBD2	few	TGTGCCAGCAGCTCCCGAAGTCTAGCGGGGGCCACAGATACGCAGTATTTT	CASSSRSLAGATDTQYF
TRBJ1-5	13	TRBV9	.	many	TGTGCCAGCAGCCCCTGGGACGGACAGCCCCAGCATTTT	CASSPWDGQPQHF
TRBJ2-2	14	TRBV9	.	many	TGTGCCAGCGCCCTGAGGGCTGGCACCGGGGAGCTGTTTTTT	CASALRAGTGELFF
TRBJ2-3	18	TRBV9	TRBD2	many	TGTGCCAGCAGCGGTAAGACTGGACTAGCGGCTAGCACAGATACGCAGTATTTT	CASSGKTGLAASTDTQYF
TRBJ2-3	16	TRBV9	.	many	TGTGCCAGCAGCGTCTTCGAGGGCGGTAGCACAGATACGCAGTATTTT	CASSVFEGGSTDTQYF
TRBJ2-7	13	TRBV9	.	many	TGTGCCAGCAGCCTTCAGGGGGGGCACGAGCAGTACTTC	CASSLQGGHEQYF
TRBJ2-7	16	TRBV9	TRBD1	once	TGTGCCAGCAGCGTAGCCCCCGGGACAGGGGGCCCCCAGCAGTACTTC	CASSVAPGTGGPQQYF
TRBJ2-3	15	TRBV9	.	.	TGTGCCAGCAGCGTAGCAGGGGAAGTGGCAGATACGCAGTATTTT	CASSVAGEVADTQYF
TRBJ2-1	13	TRBV9	.	.	TGTGCCAGCAGCGTAGGACTAGTGAATGAGCAGTTCTTC	CASSVGLVNEQFF
TRBJ2-1	15	TRBV9	TRBD2	many	TGTGCCAGCAGCCAAAATAGCGGGGCATACAATGAGCAGTTCTTC	CASSQNSGAYNEQFF
TRBJ2-2	15	TRBV9	.	many	TGTGCCAGCAGCGTAGTGGGGGGCGGCACCGGGGAGCTGTTTTTT	CASSVVGGGTGELFF
TRBJ2-6	16	TRBV9	.	few	TGTGCCAGCAGCCCCCTAGGTTACTCTGGGGCCAACGTCCTGACTTTC	CASSPLGYSGANVLTF
TRBJ2-3	16	TRBV9	TRBD2	many	TGTGCCAGCAGCGTAAAAGGCGGGGGGGCATCTGATACGCAGTATTTT	CASSVKGGGASDTQYF
TRBJ2-2	14	TRBV9	TRBD2	many	TGTGCCAGCAGCGTATCCTCTAGCGGGGGGGAGCTGTTTTTT	CASSVSSSGGELFF
TRBJ2-7	12	TRBV9	TRBD2	many	TGTGCCAGCAGCGCTCGGGGGGGCGAGCAGTACTTC	CASSARGGEQYF
TRBJ2-3	16	TRBV9	.	many	TGTGCCAGCAGCCTCCGAGGGGATAGCGGCACAGATACGCAGTATTTT	CASSLRGDSGTDTQYF
TRBJ2-1	16	TRBV9	TRBD2	many	TGTGCCAGCAGCTCTTTAGCGGGAGGGCCTCACAATGAGCAGTTCTTC	CASSSLAGGPHNEQFF
TRBJ2-1	19	TRBV9	TRBD2	.	TGTGCCAGCAGCAAGAGGGGGCTAGCGGGGACTGTTGCATACAATGAGCAGTTCTTC	CASSKRGLAGTVAYNEQFF
TRBJ1-3	14	TRBV9	.	.	TGTGCCAGCAGCGTCTCAACCTCTGGAAACACCATATATTTT	CASSVSTSGNTIYF
TRBJ2-7	15	TRBV9	TRBD1	many	TGTGCCAGCAGCGTTTCTGGGACAGGGAAGAACGAGCAGTACTTC	CASSVSGTGKNEQYF
TRBJ2-1	16	TRBV9	TRBD2	many	TGTGCCAGCAGCCCAAGACTAGCGGGATTCTACAATGAGCAGTTCTTC	CASSPRLAGFYNEQFF
TRBJ1-3	13	TRBV9	.	medium-sized	TGTGCCAGCAGCGTAGACGCTGGAAACACCATATATTTT	CASSVDAGNTIYF
TRBJ2-3	17	TRBV21-1	.	few	TGTGCCAGCAGCAAAGCGGGAGGGTGGACAGCCACAGATACGCAGTATTTT	CASSKAGGWTATDTQYF
TRBJ1-1	12	TRBV9	TRBD1	many	TGTGCCAGCAGCAAGACAGGGGGGGAAGCTTTCTTT	CASSKTGGEAFF
TRBJ2-7	14	TRBV9	TRBD2	many	TGTGCCAGCAGCCCCCGGGACTACTCTCGCGAGCAGTACTTC	CASSPRDYSREQYF